The present T cell receptor beta chain was sequenced within a study of post-analysis software for immune sequencing data. Study information: Patients had relapsing-remitting, secondary progressive or progressive-relapsing multiple sclerosis; some lacked subtype.

This clonotype was observed a handful of times. The antigen remains undetermined. A much larger clone lies a single base off, so this may be a read error. General study points: With F measure, samples from one preparation batch clustered together strongly. Among multiple sclerosis patients, normalized Chao1 diversity was significantly below that of controls. When patients were compared with controls, a handful of TRBV segments were more frequent, TRBV5-6, TRBV5-1 and TRBV20-1 among them.

Prepared TCR beta cDNA libraries contained unique molecular identifiers. Input of roughly 0.9 to 11 million T cells yielded about half a million cDNA molecules. MiXCR was run by TCRdb on the PCR reads, yielding one entry per CDR3 protein. This sample has some 240,000 distinct CDR3 sequences, with 30% to 45% found just once. CDR1 and CDR2 from the germline V gene are MDHEN and SYDVKM. The CDR3 extends over 11 amino acids. V lost 11 bases and J 11 bases, leaving 18 bases between the germline ends. The TCR was taken from a girl between 5 and 17 years old with multiple sclerosis. The chain recombines TRBV28 with TRBJ2-5; a possible D gene is TRBD1 (6 bases). Sequencing was done on a sample of blood. The CDR3 sequence is CALRGLSEQYF. The CDR3 region has the DNA TGTGCCCTCAGGGGTTTGAGTGAGCAGTACTTC.